This TCR beta chain was recovered during a study of beta chain features in type 1 diabetes. Germline lookup yields CDR1 SGDLS and CDR2 YYNGEE. The CDR3 is 11 amino acids. The ends were cut back, 4 bases at V and 11 bases at J, with 10 bases in the middle. Investigators reverse transcribed all isolated RNA, so they sequenced expressed TCRB transcripts. Naive, central memory and regulatory T cell samples yielded a few million reads on average. Generated by immunoSEQ multiplex PCR, the TCRdb table keeps only in-frame clones and is missing some. The table has roughly 400,000 clones, roughly 13% seen once.

The sample consisted of naive CD4+ T cells from blood. The sequence was obtained from a young man in good health. The chain couples TRBV9 to TRBJ2-4; D gene uncertain. Here the CDR3 reads CASSSDGFQYF. As DNA, the CDR3 is TGTGCCAGCAGCTCGGACGGGTTTCAGTACTTC.